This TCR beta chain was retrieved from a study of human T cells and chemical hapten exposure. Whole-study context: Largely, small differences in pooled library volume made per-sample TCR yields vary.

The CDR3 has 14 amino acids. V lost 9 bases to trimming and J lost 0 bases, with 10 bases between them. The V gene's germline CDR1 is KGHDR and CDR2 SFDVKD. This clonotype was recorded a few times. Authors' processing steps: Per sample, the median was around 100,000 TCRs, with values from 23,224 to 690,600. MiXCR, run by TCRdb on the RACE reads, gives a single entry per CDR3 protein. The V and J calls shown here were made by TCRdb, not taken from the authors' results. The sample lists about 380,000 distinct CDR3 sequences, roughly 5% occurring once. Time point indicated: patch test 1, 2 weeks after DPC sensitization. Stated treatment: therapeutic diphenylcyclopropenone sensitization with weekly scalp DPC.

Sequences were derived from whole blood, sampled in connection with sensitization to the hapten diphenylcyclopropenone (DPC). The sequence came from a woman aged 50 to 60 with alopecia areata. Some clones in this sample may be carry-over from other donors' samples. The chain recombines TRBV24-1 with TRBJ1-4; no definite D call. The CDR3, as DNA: TGTGCCACCCGATCAAGGGCAACTAATGAAAAACTGTTTTTT. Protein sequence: CATRSRATNEKLFF.